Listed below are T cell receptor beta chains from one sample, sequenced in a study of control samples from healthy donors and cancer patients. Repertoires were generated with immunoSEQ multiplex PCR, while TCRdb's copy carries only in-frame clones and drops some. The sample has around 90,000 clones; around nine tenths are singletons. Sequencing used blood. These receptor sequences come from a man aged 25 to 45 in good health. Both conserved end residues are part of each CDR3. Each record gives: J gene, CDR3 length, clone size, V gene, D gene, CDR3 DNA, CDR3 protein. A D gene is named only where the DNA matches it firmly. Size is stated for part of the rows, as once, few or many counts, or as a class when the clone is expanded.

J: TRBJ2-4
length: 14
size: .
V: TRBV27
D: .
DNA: TGTGCCAGCAGTTTGGGGGGACCCAAAAACATTCAGTACTTC
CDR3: CASSLGGPKNIQYF

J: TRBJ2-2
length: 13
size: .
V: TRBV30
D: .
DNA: TGTGCCTGGACCACAGGAAACACCGGGGAGCTGTTTTTT
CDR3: CAWTTGNTGELFF

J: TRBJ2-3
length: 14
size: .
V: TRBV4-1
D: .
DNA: TGCGCCAGCAGCCGCCCGCTGCGCACAGATACGCAGTATTTT
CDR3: CASSRPLRTDTQYF

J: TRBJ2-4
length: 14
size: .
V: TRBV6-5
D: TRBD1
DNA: TGTGCCAGCAGTTACGAGGGGGCCCTAAACATTCAGTACTTC
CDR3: CASSYEGALNIQYF

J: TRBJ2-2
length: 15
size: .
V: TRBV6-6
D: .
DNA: TGTGCCAGCAGTTTGTTGGATTCGAACACCGGGGAGCTGTTTTTT
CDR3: CASSLLDSNTGELFF

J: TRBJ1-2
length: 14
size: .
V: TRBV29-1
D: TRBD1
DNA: TGCAGCGTCGGCGCGCCCGGACAGGGGTATGGCTACACCTTC
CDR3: CSVGAPGQGYGYTF

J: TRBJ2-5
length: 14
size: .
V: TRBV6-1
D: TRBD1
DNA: TGTGCCAGCAGTGAAAGGGGGCTGGGGGAGACCCAGTACTTC
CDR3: CASSERGLGETQYF

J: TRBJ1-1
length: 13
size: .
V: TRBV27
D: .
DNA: TGTGCCAGCAGTTTATCTGTGAACACTGAAGCTTTCTTT
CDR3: CASSLSVNTEAFF

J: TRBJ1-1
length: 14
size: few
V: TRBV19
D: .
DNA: TGTGCCAGCGGATCTTGGGGGGTGAACACTGAAGCTTTCTTT
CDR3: CASGSWGVNTEAFF

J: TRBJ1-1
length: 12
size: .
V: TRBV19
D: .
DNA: TGTGCCAGTATTTCGTCCGGACGGGCGGCTTTCTTT
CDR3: CASISSGRAAFF

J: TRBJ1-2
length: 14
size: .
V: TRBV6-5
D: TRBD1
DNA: TGTGCCAGCAGTCACCCGACAGGGGGATATGGCTACACCTTC
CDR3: CASSHPTGGYGYTF

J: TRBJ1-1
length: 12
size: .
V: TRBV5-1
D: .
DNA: TGCGCCAGCAGAGGCGAGAACACTGAAGCTTTCTTT
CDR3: CASRGENTEAFF

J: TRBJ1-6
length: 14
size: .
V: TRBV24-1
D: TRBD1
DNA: TGTGCCACCTCAAAGGGACAGGGGGGTTCACCCCTCCACTTT
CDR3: CATSKGQGGSPLHF

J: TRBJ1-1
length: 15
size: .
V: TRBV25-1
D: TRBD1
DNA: TGTGCCAGCAGTGAAAGGGGGCGGGGGGACACTGAAGCTTTCTTT
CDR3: CASSERGRGDTEAFF

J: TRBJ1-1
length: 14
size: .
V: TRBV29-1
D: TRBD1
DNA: TGCAGCGTGGAACAGGGGCTCTCGAACACTGAAGCTTTCTTT
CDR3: CSVEQGLSNTEAFF

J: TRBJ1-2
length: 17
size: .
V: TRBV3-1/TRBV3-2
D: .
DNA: TGTGCCAGCAGCCAAGAGAAGGGGGGGGTCCTTAATGCTGGCTACACCTTC
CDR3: CASSQEKGGVLNAGYTF

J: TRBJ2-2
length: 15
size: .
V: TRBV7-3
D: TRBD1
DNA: TGTGCCAGCAGCCGGGGACAGGAGAACACCGGGGAGCTGTTTTTT
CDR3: CASSRGQENTGELFF

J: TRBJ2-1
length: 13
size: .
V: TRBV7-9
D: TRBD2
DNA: TGTGCCAGCAGCCTGGGAGGGGCCGTTGAGCAGTTCTTC
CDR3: CASSLGGAVEQFF

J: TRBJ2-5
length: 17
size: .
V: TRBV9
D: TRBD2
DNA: TGTGCCAGCAGCGTAGGGAGTAGCGGGGGGGCATGGGAGACCCAGTACTTC
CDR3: CASSVGSSGGAWETQYF

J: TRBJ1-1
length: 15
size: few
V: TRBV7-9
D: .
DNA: TGTGCCAGCAGCTTAGTGGCGGTTTTGAACACTGAAGCTTTCTTT
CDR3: CASSLVAVLNTEAFF

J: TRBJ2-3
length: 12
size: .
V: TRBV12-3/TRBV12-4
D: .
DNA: TGTGCCAGCAGTTTGGGGACCTATACGCAGTATTTT
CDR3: CASSLGTYTQYF

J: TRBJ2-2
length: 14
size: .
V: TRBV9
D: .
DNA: TGTGCCAGCAGCGTACAAGGGAACACCGGGGAGCTGTTTTTT
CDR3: CASSVQGNTGELFF

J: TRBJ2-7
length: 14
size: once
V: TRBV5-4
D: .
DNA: TGTGCCAGCAGCTTGGGAGGCAGGGTCTACGAGCAGTACTTC
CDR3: CASSLGGRVYEQYF

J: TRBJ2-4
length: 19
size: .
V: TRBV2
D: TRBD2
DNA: TGTGCCAGCAGTGGAATGCGGACTAGCGGGGGGGAGACCAAAAACATTCAGTACTTC
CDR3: CASSGMRTSGGETKNIQYF

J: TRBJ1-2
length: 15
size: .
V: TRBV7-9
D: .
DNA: TGTGCCAGCAGCGGCCAAGCGGGGCGAAACTATGGCTACACCTTC
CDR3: CASSGQAGRNYGYTF

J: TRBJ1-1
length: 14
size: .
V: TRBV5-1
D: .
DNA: TGCGCCAGCAGCTTGTTCGACGGCAACACTGAAGCTTTCTTT
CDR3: CASSLFDGNTEAFF

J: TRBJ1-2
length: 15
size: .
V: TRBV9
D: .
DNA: TGTGCCAGCAGCGTAGCTACAGGACAGAGCTATGGCTACACCTTC
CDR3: CASSVATGQSYGYTF

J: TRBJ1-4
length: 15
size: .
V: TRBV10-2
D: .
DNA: TGCGCCAGCAGTGCTGGGGCAGCTCATAATGAAAAACTGTTTTTT
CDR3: CASSAGAAHNEKLFF

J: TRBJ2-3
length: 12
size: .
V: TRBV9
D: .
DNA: TGTGCCAGCAGCGTAGGGAGTACAGCGCAGTATTTT
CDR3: CASSVGSTAQYF

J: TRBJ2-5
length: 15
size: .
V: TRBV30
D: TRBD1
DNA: TGTGCCTGGGGGGACAGGGAAGGAGGCCAAGAGACCCAGTACTTC
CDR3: CAWGDREGGQETQYF

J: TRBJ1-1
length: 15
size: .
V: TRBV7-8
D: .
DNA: TGTGCCAGCAGCCCCTTGGCGGGCTACAACACTGAAGCTTTCTTT
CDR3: CASSPLAGYNTEAFF

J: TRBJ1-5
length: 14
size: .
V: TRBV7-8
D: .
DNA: TGTGCCAGCAGCCTAGCGCAGTCTTTGGGATCCCAGCATTTT
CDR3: CASSLAQSLGSQHF

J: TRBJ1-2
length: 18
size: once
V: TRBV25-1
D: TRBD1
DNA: TGTGCCAGCAGTGACGACAGGGGGCGGTTAGGCTCCCCCTATGGCTACACCTTC
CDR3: CASSDDRGRLGSPYGYTF

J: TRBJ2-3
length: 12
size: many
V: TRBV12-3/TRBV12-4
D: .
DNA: TGTGCCAGCGAAGGGGCCACAGATACGCAGTATTTT
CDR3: CASEGATDTQYF

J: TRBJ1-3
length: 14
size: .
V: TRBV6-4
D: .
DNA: TGTGCCAGCAGTGACTCCCAGGGTACAAACACCATATATTTT
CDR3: CASSDSQGTNTIYF

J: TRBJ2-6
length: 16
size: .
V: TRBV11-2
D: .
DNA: TGTGCCAGCAGCTCCCGACAGCCGGAGGGGGCCAACGTCCTGACTTTC
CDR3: CASSSRQPEGANVLTF

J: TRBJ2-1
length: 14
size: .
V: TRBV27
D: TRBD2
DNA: TGTGCCAGCAAGGGGACTAGCGTCGTATATGAGCAGTTCTTC
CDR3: CASKGTSVVYEQFF

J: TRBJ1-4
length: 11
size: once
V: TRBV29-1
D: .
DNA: TGCAGCGTTGGGGGCGGTGAAAAACTGTTTTTT
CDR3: CSVGGGEKLFF

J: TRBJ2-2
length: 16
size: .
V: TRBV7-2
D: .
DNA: TGTGCCAGCAGCTTGAACGCTAGGAGGAACACCGGGGAGCTGTTTTTT
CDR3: CASSLNARRNTGELFF

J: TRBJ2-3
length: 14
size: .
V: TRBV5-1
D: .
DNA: TGCGCCAGCAGCCCGGACCGCCCCACAGATACGCAGTATTTT
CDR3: CASSPDRPTDTQYF

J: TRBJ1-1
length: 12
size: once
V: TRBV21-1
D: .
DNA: TGTGCCAGCAGCATTCCTGGCACTGAAGCTTTCTTT
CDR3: CASSIPGTEAFF

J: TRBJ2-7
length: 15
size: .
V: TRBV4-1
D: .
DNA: TGCGCCAGCAGCTTGGGTGGAGGATTCTCCTACGAGCAGTACTTC
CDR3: CASSLGGGFSYEQYF

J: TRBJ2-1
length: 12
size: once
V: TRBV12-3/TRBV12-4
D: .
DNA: TGTGCCAGCAGTCGATTTGTCGATGAGCAGTTCTTC
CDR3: CASSRFVDEQFF

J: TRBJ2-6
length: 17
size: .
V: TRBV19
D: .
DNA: TGTGCCAGTAGTCCTGGGGCCGTCAACTCTGGGGCCAACGTCCTGACTTTC
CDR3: CASSPGAVNSGANVLTF

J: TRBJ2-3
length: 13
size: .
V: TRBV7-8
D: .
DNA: TGTGCCAGCAGCTTAGCTAGTCTGGGGCCGCAGTATTTT
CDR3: CASSLASLGPQYF

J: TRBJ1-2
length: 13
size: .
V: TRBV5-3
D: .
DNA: TGTGCCAGAAGCTTGGTTGAGGGGATTGGCTACACCTTC
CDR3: CARSLVEGIGYTF

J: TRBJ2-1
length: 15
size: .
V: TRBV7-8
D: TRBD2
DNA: TGTGCCAGCAGCATACGCGGGGGGCCGAACAATGAGCAGTTCTTC
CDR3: CASSIRGGPNNEQFF

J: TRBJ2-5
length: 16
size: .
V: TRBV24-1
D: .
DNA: TGTGCCACCAGTGGGGCCCTGGGACCTAACCAAGAGACCCAGTACTTC
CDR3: CATSGALGPNQETQYF

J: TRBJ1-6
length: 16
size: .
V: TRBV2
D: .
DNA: TGTGCCAGCAGTGGAACAGAGCACCCTTTTAATTCACCCCTCCACTTT
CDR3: CASSGTEHPFNSPLHF

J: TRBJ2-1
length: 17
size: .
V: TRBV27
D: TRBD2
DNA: TGTGCCAGCAGTCGCCGGACTAGCGGGGGGCCACAGGATGAGCAGTTCTTC
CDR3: CASSRRTSGGPQDEQFF

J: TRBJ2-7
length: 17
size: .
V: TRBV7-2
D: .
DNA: TGTGCCAGCAGCTTTATGCGGGTGACCTCCGCCCTCTACGAGCAGTACTTC
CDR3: CASSFMRVTSALYEQYF

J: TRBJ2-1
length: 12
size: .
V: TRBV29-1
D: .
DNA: TGCAGCGTTGTTCCCAGTTACAATGAGCAGTTCTTC
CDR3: CSVVPSYNEQFF

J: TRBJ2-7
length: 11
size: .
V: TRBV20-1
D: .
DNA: TGCAGTGCTAGAATCTCCTACGAGCAGTACTTC
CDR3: CSARISYEQYF